This TCR beta chain is from a study of neurological immune-mediated disorders. TCRdb recomputed calls from the 5' RACE reads with MiXCR, one row per CDR3 protein. Of roughly 100,000 distinct CDR3 sequences listed, roughly 3.5% were seen once; the top ten hold around 6%. The CDR3 totals 18 residues. CDR1 is SGHVS and CDR2 is FNYEAQ in the germline V gene. Unmatched junction bases numbered 10, after V lost 3 bases and J lost 2 bases. This clonotype was observed a few times. The specimen was PBMCs. V usage is TRBV7-6 and J usage is TRBJ1-1; 12 bases match TRBD1. This sequence was found in a woman between 18 and 30 years old with multiple sclerosis. CDR3 region: CASSFPGQGAPTNTEAFF. CDR3 bases: TGTGCCAGCAGCTTTCCGGGACAGGGGGCCCCCACAAACACTGAAGCTTTCTTT. The full variable domain, completed using reference TRBV7-6 and TRBJ1-1, is GAGVSQSPRYKVTKRGQDVALRCDPISGHVSLYWYRQALGQGPEFLTYFNYEAQQDKSGLPNDRFSAERPEGSISTLTIQRTEQRDSAMYRCASSFPGQGAPTNTEAFFGQGTRLTVV.